This TCR beta chain comes out of a study of blood T cell repertoires in COVID-19. Produced via immunoSEQ multiplex PCR; TCRdb's table is partial and in-frame only. The table lists fewer than 200,000 clones, 75% to 90% of them singletons. CDR1 is SGHRS, CDR2 YFSETQ, per germline. This CDR3 contains 14 residues. V lost 0 bases, J lost 2 bases, and 6 bases lay in between. Points on this clone: The sample carries other DNA sequences with the same CDR3.

The source material was peripheral blood. The rearrangement uses TRBV5-1 and TRBJ2-1; D is uncertain. This TCR was recovered from a woman aged 60-75 years with acute or convalescent COVID-19. CDR3 in DNA: TGCGCCAGCAGCTTGGATGGCACCTACAATGAGCAGTTCTTC. Its translation is CASSLDGTYNEQFF.